Listed here are 24 T cell receptor beta chains from one sample, sequenced in a study of human T cells and chemical hapten exposure. From the RACE reads, TCRdb called clonotypes with MiXCR, one entry per CDR3 protein. The profile shows fewer than 55,000 distinct CDR3 sequences, approximately 9.9% of them singletons. Time point meaning: patch test 3, about 24 weeks after DPC sensitization. The treatment is: therapeutic diphenylcyclopropenone sensitization with weekly scalp DPC. The sample in question was whole blood, obtained in connection with sensitization to the hapten diphenylcyclopropenone (DPC). The receptors were sampled from a woman in her 40s with alopecia areata. Some clones in this sample may be carry-over from other donors' samples.

The V call is TRBV6-5, the J call TRBJ2-5; 8 nucleotides line up with TRBD1. CDR1 is MNHEY and CDR2 is SVGAGI in the germline V gene. CDR3 length equals 17 residues. V shed 2 bases, J shed 4 bases, and the junction held 12 bases outside the gene matches. The CDR3 sequence: CASSYLALDRVAETQYF. CDR3 bases: TGTGCCAGCAGTTACCTCGCCCTGGACAGGGTGGCAGAGACCCAGTACTTC.

This clonotype was seen repeatedly, ten times or more. The chain uses TRBV4-2 and TRBJ2-7, with D perhaps matching TRBD2 (6 bases). The CDR3 length is 15 residues. The germline V and J ends were trimmed by 0 bases and 2 bases, with 11 bases remaining between them. CDR1 LGHNA and CDR2 YNFKEQ come from the germline V gene. Here the CDR3 reads CASSQDGTYTYEQYF. For the CDR3, the DNA is TGTGCCAGCAGCCAAGATGGGACTTACACCTACGAGCAGTACTTC.

This clonotype is medium-sized within its sample. The chain carries TRBV6-2 or TRBV6-3 and TRBJ2-1; no definite D call. The V gene's germline CDR1 is MNHEY and CDR2 SVGEGT. The CDR3 sequence is 15 residues long. The V end lost 5 bases, the J end lost 6 bases, and 17 bases lay between the germline ends. CDR3 sequence (DNA): TGTGCCAGCAGTCCCCCGATAGCTGGGCCCAATGAGCAGTTCTTC. As protein: CASSPPIAGPNEQFF.

The rearrangement joins TRBV9 to TRBJ1-3, with TRBD1 as a possible D gene (5 bases). Germline V gene lookup returns CDR1 SGDLS and CDR2 YYNGEE. The CDR3 is 15 residues long. The germline V and J ends were trimmed by 3 bases and 4 bases, with 14 bases remaining between them. For the CDR3, the DNA is TGTGCCAGCAGCGATTCTGGGACGGTAGGAAACACCATATATTTT. Residues: CASSDSGTVGNTIYF. Combining the CDR3 with reference TRBV9 and TRBJ1-3 gives the whole variable domain DSGVTQTPKHLITATGQRVTLRCSPRSGDLSVYWYQQSLDQGLQFLIQYYNGEERAKGNILERFSAQQFPDLHSELNLSSLELGDSALYFCASSDSGTVGNTIYFGEGSWLTVV.

This sequence joins TRBV5-1 and TRBJ2-1; 7 bases line up with TRBD1. The ends lost 0 bases at V and 0 bases at J; junction bases unmatched: 3. Germline CDR1 SGHRS, CDR2 YFSETQ. The CDR3 spans 16 residues. CDR3 nucleotide sequence: TGCGCCAGCAGCTTGGGGGGACAGCTCTCCTACAATGAGCAGTTCTTC. Its translation: CASSLGGQLSYNEQFF.

This clonotype was observed many times. The genes are TRBV5-1 and TRBJ2-7; maybe TRBD1 (5 bases). The CDR3 runs to 14 residues. V lost 0 bases to trimming and J lost 2 bases, with 9 bases between them. In germline, CDR1 is SGHRS, CDR2 YFSETQ. This CDR3 is CASSLAGHPYEQYF. CDR3 DNA sequence: TGCGCCAGCAGCTTGGCAGGGCACCCCTACGAGCAGTACTTC. The full variable domain, completed using reference TRBV5-1 and TRBJ2-7, is KAGVTQTPRYLIKTRGQQVTLSCSPISGHRSVSWYQQTPGQGLQFLFEYFSETQRNKGNFPGRFSGRQFSNSRSEMNVSTLELGDSALYLCASSLAGHPYEQYFGPGTRLTVT.

CDR3 residues: CASSLRGDEKTQYF. As DNA, the CDR3 is TGTGCCAGCAGCTTACGGGGGGACGAGAAGACCCAGTACTTC. The chain joins TRBV7-9 to TRBJ2-5; 7 positions match TRBD2. This CDR3 region has 14 residues. Germline-derived CDR1 and CDR2 are SEHNR and FQNEAQ (reference sequence). V lost 2 bases and J lost 6; bases outside the gene matches: 6.

This clonotype was seen more than once but under ten times. This chain uses TRBV20-1 with TRBJ1-1; D call uncertain. Germline V gives CDR1 DFQATT, CDR2 SNEGSKA (reference sequence). The CDR3 extends over 13 amino acids. With 5 bases removed from V and 6 bases from J, the gap between germline ends came to 16 bases. CDR3 sequence: CSALRIAGAEAFF. The CDR3 bases are TGCAGTGCTCTCCGGATTGCAGGCGCTGAAGCTTTCTTT.

This clonotype was recorded at least ten times. The chain is built from TRBV4-3 and TRBJ2-2; D is perhaps TRBD1 (7 bases). V was clipped by 4 bases and J by 6 bases, with 12 bases between them. This CDR3 has 14 amino acids. Per germline, CDR1 LGHNA and CDR2 YSLEER. CDR3 DNA: TGCGCCAGCAGCCTCGTCAGGGGGGCCGGGGAGCTGTTTTTT. Protein sequence: CASSLVRGAGELFF.

V gene TRBV20-1 combines with J gene TRBJ1-1; 7 bases agree with TRBD1. CDR1 DFQATT and CDR2 SNEGSKA come from the germline V gene (reference sequence). J gave up 3 bases and V 4 bases, and 5 bases lay outside the gene matches. The CDR3 has 13 residues. The CDR3 DNA is TGCAGTGCTATAGCAGGGGGGGACACTGAAGCTTTCTTT. It specifies CSAIAGGDTEAFF.

This clonotype has just a few counts. The chain couples TRBV6-5 to TRBJ2-1; 9 nucleotides line up with TRBD1. Losses at the gene ends were 5 bases for V and 5 bases for J; bases not matched to a gene: 10. The CDR3 runs to 16 residues. Germline CDR1 is MNHEY and CDR2 is SVGAGI. The chain's CDR3 is CASSPGTGLIHNEQFF. Written as DNA, the CDR3 is TGTGCCAGCAGTCCCGGGACAGGGTTAATTCACAATGAGCAGTTCTTC.

This clonotype was seen a few times. The chain couples TRBV7-6 to TRBJ2-3; no reliable D call. The CDR3 is 15 amino acids. V dropped 1 base and J dropped 0 bases, with 8 bases sitting between them. Looked up from germline, CDR1 is SGHVS and CDR2 is FNYEAQ. CDR3: CASSLVAESTDTQYF. The CDR3 bases are TGTGCCAGCAGCTTAGTAGCCGAGAGCACAGATACGCAGTATTTT. Variable domain in full (rest from reference TRBV7-6 and TRBJ2-3): GAGVSQSPRYKVTKRGQDVALRCDPISGHVSLYWYRQALGQGPEFLTYFNYEAQQDKSGLPNDRFSAERPEGSISTLTIQRTEQRDSAMYRCASSLVAESTDTQYFGPGTRLTVL.

The V call is TRBV4-3, the J call TRBJ1-5, with unresolved D. V lost 4 bases, J lost 0 bases, and 13 bases lay in between. The CDR3 covers 16 residues. CDR1 and CDR2 (germline): LGHNA, YSLEER. CDR3 region: CASSPVAGYSNQPQHF. CDR3 sequence (DNA): TGCGCCAGCAGCCCGGTGGCAGGATATAGCAATCAGCCCCAGCATTTT.

This clonotype occurred a few times. The V call is TRBV11-2, the J call TRBJ2-4; D call uncertain. This CDR3 region has 14 residues. The V and J ends lost 4 bases and 2 bases respectively, with 9 bases between them. Germline CDR1 SGHAT, CDR2 FQNNGV. CDR3 protein: CASSSPSPKNIQYF. In DNA form, the CDR3 reads TGTGCCAGCAGCTCGCCATCACCCAAAAACATTCAGTACTTC.

The sample holds many counts of this clonotype. As DNA, the CDR3 is TGCAGTGCTAGGGAGGGAAGGAACTATGGCTACACCTTC. Translating it yields CSAREGRNYGYTF. The chain has TRBV20-1 and TRBJ1-2; D gene ambiguous. The length of the CDR3 is 13 residues. V was trimmed by 3 bases and J by 2 bases, leaving 10 bases between them. Germline V lookup: CDR1 DFQATT, CDR2 SNEGSKA (reference sequence).

To note about this clonotype: This may be a read error: a much more frequent sequence differs by one nucleotide. The CDR3 is CSASDLTGQETQYF. In nucleotides, the CDR3 is TGCAGTGCTAGTGATTTGACAGGTCAAGAGACCCAGTACTTC. The rearrangement uses TRBV20-1 and TRBJ2-5, with D possibly matching TRBD1 (6 bases). The germline gives CDR1 DFQATT, CDR2 SNEGSKA (reference sequence). The CDR3 runs to 14 residues. Trimming cost V 3 bases and J 2 bases, with 13 bases left between them.

Only a few counts were recorded for this clonotype. The V and J genes are TRBV7-6 and TRBJ1-2; D is unresolved. This CDR3 has 17 residues. Trimming took off 0 bases at V and 2 bases at J, with 16 bases between the two ends. Germline CDR1 SGHVS, CDR2 FNYEAQ. CDR3 nucleotides: TGTGCCAGCAGCTTAGCGGGTCCTGGGATTAACAACTATGGCTACACCTTC. It translates to CASSLAGPGINNYGYTF.

This clonotype was seen many times. V usage is TRBV28 and J usage is TRBJ1-4; weak D call: TRBD1 (5 bases). V dropped 5 bases and J dropped 4 bases, with 20 bases sitting between them. The CDR3 extends over 17 amino acids. CDR1 and CDR2 (germline): MDHEN, SYDVKM. The CDR3 DNA reads as TGTGCCAGCAGTACCCCAAGGGCCAGGGAGCTTAATGAAAAACTGTTTTTT. Its translation is CASSTPRARELNEKLFF.

Ten or more counts support this clonotype. The V call is TRBV10-3, the J call TRBJ2-5; 12 bases are shared with TRBD2. After removal of 7 bases from V and 5 bases from J, the junction contained 8 bases not matched to a gene. Germline-derived CDR1 and CDR2 are ENHRY and SYGVKD. This CDR3 has 15 residues. The CDR3 DNA sequence: TGTGCCATCACTAAGACTAGCGGGGGCTCGGAGACCCAGTACTTC. This sequence encodes CAITKTSGGSETQYF.

There are a few counts of this clonotype. The chain links TRBV6-1 to TRBJ2-7, with D tentatively TRBD2 (6 bases). V lost 8 bases and J 2 bases, leaving 13 bases between the germline ends. Germline V lookup: CDR1 MNHNS, CDR2 SASEGT. This CDR3 contains 13 residues. The CDR3 protein is CASGTGEAYEQYF. The CDR3 DNA follows: TGTGCCAGCGGCACCGGGGAGGCCTACGAGCAGTACTTC.

This clonotype occurred a few times. At one end, the junction sequence differs from germline, possibly due to a read error. The chain combines TRBV9 with TRBJ2-1; 12 bases line up with TRBD2. CDR3 size: 16 residues. Germline V gene lookup returns CDR1 SGDLS and CDR2 YYNGEE. CDR3 loop: CVSSAPSGGAYNEQFF. The DNA of the CDR3 is TGTGTCAGCAGCGCGCCTAGCGGGGGGGCCTACAATGAGCAGTTCTTC.

This clonotype has a count of ten or more. The gene calls are TRBV7-8 and TRBJ2-7; D is tentatively TRBD1 or TRBD2 (5 bases each). Trimming left V 5 bases short and J 2 bases short, with 13 bases between. This CDR3 has 14 amino acids. CDR1 and CDR2 from the germline V gene are SGHVS and FQNEAQ. CDR3 bases: TGTGCCAGCAGCCGGGGCCTCACAGCCTACGAGCAGTACTTC. The encoded protein is CASSRGLTAYEQYF.

This clonotype appeared many times. This rearrangement joins TRBV29-1 to TRBJ2-3; unclear D gene. The CDR3 totals 14 residues. CDR1 and CDR2 from the germline V gene are SQVTM and ANQGSEA. V lost 5 bases, J lost 1 base, and 13 bases lay in between. The CDR3 DNA is TGCAGCGTTCCTGGGCCTTACCGCACAGATACGCAGTATTTT. Amino acids: CSVPGPYRTDTQYF.

This clonotype has a count of ten or more. This chain uses TRBV12-3 or TRBV12-4 with TRBJ2-5; 11 positions agree with TRBD2. The CDR3 is made up of 16 amino acids. V lost 5 bases, J lost 3 bases, and 8 bases stayed unmatched. The CDR3 spells CASSPHRLAGKETQYF. The CDR3, as DNA: TGTGCCAGCAGTCCCCACCGACTAGCGGGGAAAGAGACCCAGTACTTC.